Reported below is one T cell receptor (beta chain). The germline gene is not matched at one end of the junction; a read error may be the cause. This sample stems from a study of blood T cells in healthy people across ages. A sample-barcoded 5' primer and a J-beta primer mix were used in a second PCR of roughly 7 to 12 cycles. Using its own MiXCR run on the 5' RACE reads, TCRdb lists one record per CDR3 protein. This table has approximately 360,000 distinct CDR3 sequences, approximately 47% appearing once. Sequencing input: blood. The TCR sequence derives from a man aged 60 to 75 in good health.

The chain's CDR3 is CASAPFGDEQYF. For the CDR3, the DNA is TGTGCCAGCGCACCATTCGGGGACGAGCAGTACTTC. V usage is TRBV18 and J usage is TRBJ2-5; TRBD2 might be the D (5 bases). The DNA end is a closer match to TRBJ2-7, so the J assignment may be wrong. The CDR3 has 12 amino acids. Germline-derived CDR1 and CDR2 are KGHSH and LQKENI.